Listed below are T cell receptor beta chains from one sample, sequenced in a study of shared clonotypes between healthy human individuals. Profiling relied on immunoSEQ multiplex PCR, and the TCRdb table lists in-frame clones only, not all of them. The repertoire includes 1 million to 1.3 million clones, approximately 80% of them detected once, and roughly 0.55% sits in the top ten. Sequences were obtained from memory CD4+ T cells from PBMCs. These receptors were obtained from a man aged 18 to 29 in good health. Some clones in this sample may be carry-over from other donors' samples. The CDR3 runs from the conserved cysteine through the conserved F or W. Fields, in order: CDR3 protein, CDR3 DNA, CDR3 length, V gene, clone size, J gene, D gene. The D gene is left open where the match is weak. A clone size is listed for some rows: how often the clone was seen (once, few, many), or a class if it is expanded.

CDR3 protein: CASSLAKGDDEAFF
CDR3 DNA: TGCGCCAGCAGCTTGGCCAAGGGGGACGATGAAGCTTTCTTT
CDR3 length: 14
V gene: TRBV5-1
clone size: -
J gene: TRBJ1-1
D gene: -

CDR3 protein: CAWSASLRNTIYF
CDR3 DNA: TGTGCCTGGAGTGCGAGTCTCCGAAACACCATATATTTT
CDR3 length: 13
V gene: TRBV30
clone size: -
J gene: TRBJ1-3
D gene: -

CDR3 protein: CASSLIGGVTDTQYF
CDR3 DNA: TGTGCCAGCAGCTTAATCGGGGGGGTCACAGATACGCAGTATTTT
CDR3 length: 15
V gene: TRBV7-3
clone size: -
J gene: TRBJ2-3
D gene: TRBD2

CDR3 protein: CASSLEGEGKLFF
CDR3 DNA: TGCGCCAGCAGCTTGGAGGGGGAGGGAAAACTGTTTTTT
CDR3 length: 13
V gene: TRBV5-1
clone size: once
J gene: TRBJ1-4
D gene: -

CDR3 protein: CASSSDGSYNEQFF
CDR3 DNA: TGTGCCAGCAGCTCCGACGGGAGCTACAATGAGCAGTTCTTC
CDR3 length: 14
V gene: TRBV11-3
clone size: -
J gene: TRBJ2-1
D gene: -

CDR3 protein: CASSLAPAANEQFF
CDR3 DNA: TGTGCCAGCAGCTTGGCCCCGGCGGCCAATGAGCAGTTCTTC
CDR3 length: 14
V gene: TRBV5-4
clone size: -
J gene: TRBJ2-1
D gene: -

CDR3 protein: CASSRQGAGANVLTF
CDR3 DNA: TGTGCCAGCAGTAGACAGGGGGCTGGGGCCAACGTCCTGACTTTC
CDR3 length: 15
V gene: TRBV28
clone size: few
J gene: TRBJ2-6
D gene: TRBD1

CDR3 protein: CASSLTGLETQYF
CDR3 DNA: TGCGCCAGCAGCTTGACGGGTTTGGAGACCCAGTACTTC
CDR3 length: 13
V gene: TRBV5-1
clone size: -
J gene: TRBJ2-5
D gene: -

CDR3 protein: CASPLGGGETQYF
CDR3 DNA: TGTGCCAGCCCTCTCGGGGGAGGGGAGACCCAGTACTTC
CDR3 length: 13
V gene: TRBV14
clone size: -
J gene: TRBJ2-5
D gene: TRBD2

CDR3 protein: CASSRQGPREPQHF
CDR3 DNA: TGTGCCAGTAGTCGGCAGGGGCCTAGAGAGCCCCAGCATTTT
CDR3 length: 14
V gene: TRBV19
clone size: -
J gene: TRBJ1-5
D gene: -

CDR3 protein: CASSQGLSVPHEQYF
CDR3 DNA: TGCGCCAGCAGCCAAGGTTTATCGGTTCCCCACGAGCAGTACTTC
CDR3 length: 15
V gene: TRBV4-1
clone size: -
J gene: TRBJ2-7
D gene: -